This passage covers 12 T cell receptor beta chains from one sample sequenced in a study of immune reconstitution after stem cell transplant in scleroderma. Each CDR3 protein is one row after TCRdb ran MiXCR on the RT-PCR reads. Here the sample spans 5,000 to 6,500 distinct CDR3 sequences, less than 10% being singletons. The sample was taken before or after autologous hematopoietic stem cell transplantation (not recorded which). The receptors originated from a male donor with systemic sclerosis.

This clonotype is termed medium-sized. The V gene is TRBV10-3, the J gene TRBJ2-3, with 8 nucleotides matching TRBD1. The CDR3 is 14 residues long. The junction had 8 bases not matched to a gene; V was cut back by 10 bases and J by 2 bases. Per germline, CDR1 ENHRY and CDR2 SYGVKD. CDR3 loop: CATFPGQDTDTQYF. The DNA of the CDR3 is TGTGCCACCTTTCCGGGACAGGACACAGATACGCAGTATTTT.

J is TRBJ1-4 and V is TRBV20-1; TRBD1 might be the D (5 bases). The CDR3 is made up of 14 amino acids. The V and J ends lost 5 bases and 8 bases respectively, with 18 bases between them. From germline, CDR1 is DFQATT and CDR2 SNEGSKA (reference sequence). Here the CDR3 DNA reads TGCAGTGCTGCGGGGGGAGGGGAAGTGGAAAAACTGTTTTTT. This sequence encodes CSAAGGGEVEKLFF.

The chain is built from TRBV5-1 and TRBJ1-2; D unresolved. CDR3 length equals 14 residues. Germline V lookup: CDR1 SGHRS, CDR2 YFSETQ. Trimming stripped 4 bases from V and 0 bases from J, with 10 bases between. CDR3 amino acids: CASSRRETNYGYTF. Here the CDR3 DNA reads TGCGCCAGCAGCCGAAGGGAGACTAACTATGGCTACACCTTC.

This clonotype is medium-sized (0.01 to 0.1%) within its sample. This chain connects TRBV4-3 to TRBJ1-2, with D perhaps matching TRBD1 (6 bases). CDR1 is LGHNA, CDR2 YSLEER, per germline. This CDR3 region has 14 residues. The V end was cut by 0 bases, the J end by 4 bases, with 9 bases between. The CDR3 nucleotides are TGCGCCAGCAGCCAAGACGGCAGGGGCTATGGCTACACCTTC. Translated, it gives CASSQDGRGYGYTF.

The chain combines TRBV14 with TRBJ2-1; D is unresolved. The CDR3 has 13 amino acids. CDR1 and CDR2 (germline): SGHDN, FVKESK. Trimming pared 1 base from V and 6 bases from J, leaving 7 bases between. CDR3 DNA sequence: TGTGCCAGCAGCCAAGTAGTTTTCAATGAGCAGTTCTTC. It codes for CASSQVVFNEQFF.

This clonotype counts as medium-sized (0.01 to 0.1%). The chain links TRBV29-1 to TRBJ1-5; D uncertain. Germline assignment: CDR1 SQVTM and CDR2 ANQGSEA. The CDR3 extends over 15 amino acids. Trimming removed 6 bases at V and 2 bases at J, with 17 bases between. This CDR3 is CSVADGLLGNQPQHF. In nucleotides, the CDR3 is TGCAGCGTCGCGGACGGTCTTTTGGGCAATCAGCCCCAGCATTTT.

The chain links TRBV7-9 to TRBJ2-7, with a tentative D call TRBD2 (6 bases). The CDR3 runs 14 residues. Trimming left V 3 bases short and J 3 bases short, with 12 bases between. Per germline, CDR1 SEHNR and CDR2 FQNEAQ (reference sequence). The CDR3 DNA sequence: TGTGCCAGCAGCTTTGGGGGAGGCCACTACGAGCAGTACTTC. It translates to CASSFGGGHYEQYF.

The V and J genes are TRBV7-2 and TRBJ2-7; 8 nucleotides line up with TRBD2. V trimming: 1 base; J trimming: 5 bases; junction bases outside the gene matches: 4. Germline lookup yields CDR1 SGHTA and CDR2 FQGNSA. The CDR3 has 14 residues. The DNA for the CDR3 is TGTGCCAGCAGCTTAGGCGGGGGGAGCGACGAGCAGTACTTC. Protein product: CASSLGGGSDEQYF. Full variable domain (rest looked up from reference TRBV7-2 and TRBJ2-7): GAGVSQSPSNKVTEKGKDVELRCDPISGHTALYWYRQSLGQGLEFLIYFQGNSAPDKSGLPSDRFSAERTGGSVSTLTIQRTQQEDSAVYLCASSLGGGSDEQYFGPGTRLTVT.

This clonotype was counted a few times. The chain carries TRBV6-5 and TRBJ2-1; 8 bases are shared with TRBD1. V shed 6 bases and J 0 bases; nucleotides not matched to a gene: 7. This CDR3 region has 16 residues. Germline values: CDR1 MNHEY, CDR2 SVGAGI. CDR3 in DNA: TGTGCCAGCAGGGGGGACAGGTTAAGCTCCTACAATGAGCAGTTCTTC. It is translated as CASRGDRLSSYNEQFF.

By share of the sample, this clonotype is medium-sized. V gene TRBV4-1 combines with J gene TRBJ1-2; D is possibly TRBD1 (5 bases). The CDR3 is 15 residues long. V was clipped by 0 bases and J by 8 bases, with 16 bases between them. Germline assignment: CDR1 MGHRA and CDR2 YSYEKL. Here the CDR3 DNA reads TGCGCCAGCAGCCAAGATAGGGGACCTACGGGAGGCTACACCTTC. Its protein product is CASSQDRGPTGGYTF.

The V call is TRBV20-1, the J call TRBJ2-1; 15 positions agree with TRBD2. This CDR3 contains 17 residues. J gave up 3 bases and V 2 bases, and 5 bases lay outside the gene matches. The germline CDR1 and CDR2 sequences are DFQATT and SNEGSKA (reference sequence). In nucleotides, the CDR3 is TGCAGTGCTAGACGGACTAGCGGGGGGGCCGTCTACAATGAGCAGTTCTTC. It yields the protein CSARRTSGGAVYNEQFF.

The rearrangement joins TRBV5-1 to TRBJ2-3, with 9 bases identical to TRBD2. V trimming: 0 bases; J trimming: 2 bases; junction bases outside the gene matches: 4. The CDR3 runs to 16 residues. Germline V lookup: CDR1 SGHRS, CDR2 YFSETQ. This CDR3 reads CASSLEGLATTDTQYF. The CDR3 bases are TGCGCCAGCAGCTTGGAGGGACTAGCAACCACAGATACGCAGTATTTT.